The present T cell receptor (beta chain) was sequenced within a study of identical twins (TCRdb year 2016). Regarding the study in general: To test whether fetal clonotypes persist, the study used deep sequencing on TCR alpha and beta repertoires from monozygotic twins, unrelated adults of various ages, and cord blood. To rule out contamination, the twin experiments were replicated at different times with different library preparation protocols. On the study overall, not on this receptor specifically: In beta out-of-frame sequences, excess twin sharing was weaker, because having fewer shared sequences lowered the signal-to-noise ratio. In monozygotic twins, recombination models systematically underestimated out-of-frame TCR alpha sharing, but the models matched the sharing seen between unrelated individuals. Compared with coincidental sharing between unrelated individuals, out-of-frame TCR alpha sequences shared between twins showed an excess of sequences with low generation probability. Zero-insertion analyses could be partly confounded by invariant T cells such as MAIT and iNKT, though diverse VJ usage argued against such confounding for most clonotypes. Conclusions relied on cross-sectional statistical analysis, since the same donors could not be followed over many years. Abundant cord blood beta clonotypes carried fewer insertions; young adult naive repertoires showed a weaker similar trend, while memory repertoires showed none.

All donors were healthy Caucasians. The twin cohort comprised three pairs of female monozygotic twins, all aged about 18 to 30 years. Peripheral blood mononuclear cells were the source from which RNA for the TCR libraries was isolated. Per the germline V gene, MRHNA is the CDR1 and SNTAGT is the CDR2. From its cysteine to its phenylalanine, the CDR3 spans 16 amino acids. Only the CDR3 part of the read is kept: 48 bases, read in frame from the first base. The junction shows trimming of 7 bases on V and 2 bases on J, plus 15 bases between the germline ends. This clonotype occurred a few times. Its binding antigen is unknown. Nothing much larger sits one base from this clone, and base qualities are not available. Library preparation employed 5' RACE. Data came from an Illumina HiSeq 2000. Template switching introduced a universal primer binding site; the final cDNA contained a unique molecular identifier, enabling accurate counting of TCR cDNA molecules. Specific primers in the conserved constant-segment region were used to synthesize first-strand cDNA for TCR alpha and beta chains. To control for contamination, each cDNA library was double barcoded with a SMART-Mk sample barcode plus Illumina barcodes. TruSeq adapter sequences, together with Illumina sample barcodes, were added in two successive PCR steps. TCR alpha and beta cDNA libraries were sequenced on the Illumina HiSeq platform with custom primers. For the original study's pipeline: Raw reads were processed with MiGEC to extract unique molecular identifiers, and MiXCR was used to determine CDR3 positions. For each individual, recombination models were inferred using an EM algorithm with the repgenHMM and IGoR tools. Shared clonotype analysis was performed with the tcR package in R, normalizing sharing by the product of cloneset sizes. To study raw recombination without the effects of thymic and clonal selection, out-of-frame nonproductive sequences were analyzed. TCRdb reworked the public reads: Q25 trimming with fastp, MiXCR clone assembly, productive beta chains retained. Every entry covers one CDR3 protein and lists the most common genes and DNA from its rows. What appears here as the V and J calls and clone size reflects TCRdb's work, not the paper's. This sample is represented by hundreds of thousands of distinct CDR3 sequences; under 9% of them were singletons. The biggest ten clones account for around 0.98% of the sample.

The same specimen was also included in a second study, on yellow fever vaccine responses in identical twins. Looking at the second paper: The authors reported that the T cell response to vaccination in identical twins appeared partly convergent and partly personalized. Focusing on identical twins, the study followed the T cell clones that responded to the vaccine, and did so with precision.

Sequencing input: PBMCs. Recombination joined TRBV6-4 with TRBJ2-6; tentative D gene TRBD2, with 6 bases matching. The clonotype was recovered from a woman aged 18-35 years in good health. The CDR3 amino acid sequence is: CASTVGGTAGANVLTF. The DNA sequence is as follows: TGTGCCAGCACCGTTGGGGGGACGGCTGGGGCCAACGTCCTGACTTTC.